This TCR beta chain was recorded in a study of T cells in Graves' hyperthyroidism and ophthalmopathy. The CDR3 consists of 15 residues. V lost 5 bases and J lost 3; bases outside the gene matches: 6. Germline V CDR1 and CDR2: SGHVS, FQNEAQ. This clonotype was detected a few times. Graves' hyperthyroidism without ophthalmopathy progression within 18 months was termed stable. The diagnoses drew upon clinical symptoms, serum thyroxine and TRAb, thyroid ultrasound and orbital computed tomography. TCR beta CDR3 regions were amplified from RNA transcripts. The HTBI primer set drove a first-round RT-PCR of the TCR CDR3. MiXCR, run by TCRdb on the multiplex PCR reads, gives a single entry per CDR3 protein. This sample has over 450,000 distinct CDR3 sequences, with roughly an eighth found just once.

This chain links TRBV7-8 with TRBJ2-3, with 9 bases identical to TRBD2. The specimen sequenced was blood. The clonotype was recovered from a woman in her late teens or twenties with Graves' hyperthyroidism. CDR3 sequence reads: CASSNSGSGTDTQYF. Written as DNA, the CDR3 is TGTGCCAGCAGCAATAGCGGGAGCGGGACAGATACGCAGTATTTT.